The 9 T cell receptor beta chains given below trace back to one sample, sequenced in a study of vaccination and CD4 T cells after COVID-19. Stated treatment: roughly nine-day PBMC culture with coronavirus spike peptide pools or control peptides (ViraFEST assay). Antigens of these TCRs are unknown. Sequence data for DNA of cultured CD4+ T cells were generated by the Oncomine TCR Beta short-read assay. Each CDR3 protein is one row after TCRdb ran MiXCR on the PCR reads. The profile covers more than 15,000 distinct CDR3 sequences, with around two fifths appearing a single time and over 5.5% taken by the ten largest. This sample comprised CD4+ T cells from blood, cultured in vitro, obtained before SARS-CoV-2 vaccination. The receptors shown here come from a human donor who had recovered from COVID-19.

The gene calls are TRBV6-2 or TRBV6-3 and TRBJ1-1; weak D call: TRBD1 (6 bases). V lost 8 bases and J 3 bases, leaving 16 bases between the germline ends. Germline values: CDR1 MNHEY, CDR2 SVGEGT. The CDR3 covers 14 residues. The chain's CDR3 is CASGEGGADTEAFF. The CDR3 coding sequence is TGTGCCAGCGGGGAGGGGGGGGCGGACACTGAAGCTTTCTTT.

The genes are TRBV12-1 and TRBJ1-5; the D call TRBD1 from the table was never checked on the DNA. TRBV12-1 is termed a pseudogene. The CDR3 is made up of 14 amino acids. DNA for the CDR3: TGTGCCAGCAGCTTTCGGGGGGGCAATCAGCCCCAGCATTTT. Translation gives CASSFRGGNQPQHF.

The chain employs TRBV5-4 and TRBJ2-5; 7 positions agree with TRBD2. The CDR3 is 12 amino acids. V shed 4 bases, J shed 7 bases, and the junction held 4 bases outside the gene matches. Per the germline V gene, CDR1 is SGHNT and CDR2 is YYREEE (reference sequence). CDR3 amino acids: CASSGRVGTQYF. The CDR3 bases are TGTGCCAGCAGCGGGAGGGTGGGGACCCAGTACTTC.

In this sample, this clonotype turned up a few times. This sequence joins TRBV2 and TRBJ2-3; D unresolved. Germline V lookup: CDR1 SNHLY, CDR2 FYNNEI. The CDR3 runs 12 residues. With 3 bases removed from V and 4 bases from J, the gap between germline ends came to 5 bases. In DNA form, the CDR3 reads TGTGCCAGCAGTGATCCCCCAGATACGCAGTATTTT. Protein: CASSDPPDTQYF.

The chain joins TRBV7-9 to TRBJ1-1; TRBD1 agrees at 7 bases. The V and J ends lost 4 bases and 6 bases, in that order; junction bases with no gene match: 11. Germline values: CDR1 SEHNR, CDR2 FQNEAQ (reference sequence). The CDR3 covers 15 residues. In DNA, the CDR3 is TGTGCCAGCAGCTCCTGGACAGGAGGGTACCCTGAAGCTTTCTTT. It specifies CASSSWTGGYPEAFF.

J is TRBJ2-5 and V is TRBV10-3, with D maybe TRBD1 (6 bases). This CDR3 has 13 amino acids. CDR1 and CDR2 from the germline V gene are ENHRY and SYGVKD. V was clipped by 6 bases and J by 2 bases, with 10 bases between them. This chain's CDR3 is CAISQGQQETQYF. For the CDR3, the DNA is TGTGCCATCAGCCAAGGACAGCAAGAGACCCAGTACTTC.

The chain uses TRBV24-1 and TRBJ1-5, with D perhaps TRBD1 (5 bases). Per the germline V gene, CDR1 is KGHDR and CDR2 is SFDVKD. CDR3 length: 17 residues. V was pared by 1 base and J by 11 bases, with 23 bases between. The CDR3: CATSDFTGTTRGMTQHF. CDR3 nucleotides: TGTGCCACCAGTGATTTCACCGGGACCACTAGGGGTATGACCCAGCATTTT.

This clonotype has only a few counts. J is TRBJ1-1 and V is TRBV20-1, with D perhaps matching TRBD1 (5 bases). Trimming shortened V by 3 bases and J by 10 bases, and 15 bases separated the two germline ends. The length of the CDR3 is 12 residues. Germline V gives CDR1 DFQATT, CDR2 SNEGSKA (reference sequence). DNA for the CDR3: TGCAGTGCTAGCGACAGCCAGAGGGGAGCTTTCTTT. This sequence encodes CSASDSQRGAFF.

This clonotype has a single count. The J gene is TRBJ2-3, the V gene TRBV5-4; TRBD2 aligns across 9 bases. The CDR3 is 17 amino acids. Germline V CDR1 and CDR2: SGHNT, YYREEE (reference sequence). With V trimmed by 1 base and J by 3 bases, 9 bases remained unmatched. CDR3 sequence (DNA): TGTGCCAGCAGCTTGCAGAGAGGGGCGGGGGGGACAGATACGCAGTATTTT. Protein product: CASSLQRGAGGTDTQYF.